This T cell receptor (beta chain) was documented in a study of T-cell memory formation after mild COVID-19. With regard to this clonotype: Its antigen remains unknown.

The length of the CDR3 is 14 residues. V shed 5 bases, J shed 1 base, and the junction held 4 bases outside the gene matches. CDR1 SGHTA and CDR2 FQGNSA come from the germline V gene. Broader study findings: CD4/CD8 balance held among clones contracting day 15 to 85, and later expanders leaned CD4+.

From 5'RACE with constant-segment primers came TCR alpha and TCR beta cDNA libraries that carried sample barcodes and UMIs. Each CDR3 protein gets one entry after TCRdb re-called the 5' RACE reads with MiXCR. The top ten clones hold roughly 21% of a sample with around 430,000 distinct CDR3 sequences, 15% to 20% of them seen once. This TCR was recovered from a man between 18 and 35 years old who had mild COVID-19 (a few samples of this study predate the infection). Cell type and time point are not known. The material sequenced was PBMCs or a T cell subset sorted from them (not recorded which). V and J are TRBV7-2 and TRBJ2-5; 7 nucleotides align to TRBD1. The CDR3 here is CASSPRDSQETQYF. The CDR3 DNA reads TGTGCCAGCAGCCCCAGGGACAGCCAAGAGACCCAGTACTTC.